This TCR beta chain was sequenced in a study of blood T cell repertoires in COVID-19. Some clones are missing from TCRdb's copy, which holds only in-frame ones; the method was immunoSEQ multiplex PCR. Of roughly 100,000 clones listed, about 85% are singletons. V dropped 0 bases and J dropped 8; count of bases not matched to a gene: 6. Germline V gene data show CDR1 as LGHNA and CDR2 as YNFKEQ. CDR3 length: 15 residues. The sample consisted of peripheral blood. The receptor comes from a man aged 45-65 years in a cohort sampled during active COVID-19. The chain joins TRBV4-2 to TRBJ2-4; TRBD2 agrees at 8 bases. In DNA, the CDR3 is TGTGCCAGCAGCCAAGATGCCGGGGGGGCTTACATTCAGTACTTC. Translating gives CASSQDAGGAYIQYF.